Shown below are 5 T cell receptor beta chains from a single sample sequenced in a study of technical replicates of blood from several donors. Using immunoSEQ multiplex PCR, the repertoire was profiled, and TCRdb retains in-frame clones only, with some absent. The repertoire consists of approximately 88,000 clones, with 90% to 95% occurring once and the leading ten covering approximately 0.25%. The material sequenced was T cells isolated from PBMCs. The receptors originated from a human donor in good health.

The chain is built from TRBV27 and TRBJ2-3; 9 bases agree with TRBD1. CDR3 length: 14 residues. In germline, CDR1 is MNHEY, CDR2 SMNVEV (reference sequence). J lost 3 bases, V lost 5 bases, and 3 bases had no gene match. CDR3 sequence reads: CASSRTGETDTQYF. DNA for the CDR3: TGTGCCAGCAGTAGGACAGGGGAAACAGATACGCAGTATTTT.

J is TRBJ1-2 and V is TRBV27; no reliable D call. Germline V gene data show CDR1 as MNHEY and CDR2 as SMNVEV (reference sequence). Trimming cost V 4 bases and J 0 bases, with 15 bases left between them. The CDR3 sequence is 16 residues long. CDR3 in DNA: TGTGCCAGCAGTTACAGTTTGTCCGGGGCTAACTATGGCTACACCTTC. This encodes CASSYSLSGANYGYTF.

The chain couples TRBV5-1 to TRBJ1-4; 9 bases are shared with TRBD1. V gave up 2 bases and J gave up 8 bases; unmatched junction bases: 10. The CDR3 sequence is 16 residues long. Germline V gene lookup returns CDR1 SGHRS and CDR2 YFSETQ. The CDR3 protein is CASSFLQGALIEKLFF. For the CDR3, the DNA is TGCGCCAGCAGCTTCTTACAGGGGGCCCTAATAGAAAAACTGTTTTTT.

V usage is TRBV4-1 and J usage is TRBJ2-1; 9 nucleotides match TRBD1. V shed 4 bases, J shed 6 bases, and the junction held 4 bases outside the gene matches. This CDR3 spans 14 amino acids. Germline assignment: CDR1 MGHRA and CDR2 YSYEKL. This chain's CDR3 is CASSRPGQGNEQFF. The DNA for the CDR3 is TGCGCCAGCAGCCGCCCGGGACAGGGCAATGAGCAGTTCTTC.

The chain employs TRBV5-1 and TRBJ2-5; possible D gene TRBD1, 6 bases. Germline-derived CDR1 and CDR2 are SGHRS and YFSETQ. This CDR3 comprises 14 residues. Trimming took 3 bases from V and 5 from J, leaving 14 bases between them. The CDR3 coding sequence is TGCGCCAGCAGCTACAAAACAGGGATTGAGACCCAGTACTTC. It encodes CASSYKTGIETQYF.